These 23 T cell receptor beta chains share one sample of origin, sequenced in a study of OX40 agonist ivuxolimab in advanced cancers. Generated by immunoSEQ multiplex PCR, the TCRdb table keeps only in-frame clones and is missing some. The table lists about 69,000 clones, about 91% of them singletons. Sample: CD4+ or CD8+ T cells sorted from blood, taken in a trial of the OX40 agonist ivuxolimab. These receptors originate from an adult with an advanced solid tumor such as melanoma, head and neck, liver or kidney cancer.

This clone has a single count. This chain links TRBV5-1 with TRBJ2-7, with 12 bases identical to TRBD2. CDR1 and CDR2 from the germline V gene are SGHRS and YFSETQ. CDR3 size: 17 residues. With V trimmed by 3 bases and J by 1 base, 8 bases remained unmatched. The CDR3 nucleotides are TGCGCCAGCAGCTCTGCTAGCGGGAGGGCCCTTTCCTACGAGCAGTACTTC. Encoded protein: CASSSASGRALSYEQYF.

This clone occurred once. The chain recombines TRBV4-3 with TRBJ1-4, with TRBD1 as a possible D gene (5 bases). The V end was cut by 0 bases, the J end by 10 bases, with 18 bases between. In germline, CDR1 is LGHNA, CDR2 YSLEER. The CDR3 has 16 amino acids. The CDR3 DNA follows: TGCGCCAGCAGCCAAGATCGGGCAGGGATGTCCGTAAAACTGTTTTTT. Amino acid sequence: CASSQDRAGMSVKLFF.

The chain combines TRBV6-6 with TRBJ2-7; D ambiguous. Trimming cost V 4 bases and J 0 bases, with 1 base left between them. This CDR3 comprises 11 residues. CDR1 is MNHNY, CDR2 SVGAGI, per germline (reference sequence). The CDR3 coding sequence is TGTGCCAGCAGTTTCTCCTACGAGCAGTACTTC. Protein sequence: CASSFSYEQYF.

CDR3 residues: CASSGSPGASSYNEQFF. The DNA of the CDR3 is TGTGCCAGCAGCGGGAGCCCAGGGGCTAGCTCCTACAATGAGCAGTTCTTC. The chain uses TRBV9 and TRBJ2-1, with D perhaps TRBD1 (6 bases). CDR1 and CDR2 (germline): SGDLS, YYNGEE. CDR3 length: 17 amino acids. V lost 3 bases and J lost 0, with 16 bases in between.

J is TRBJ2-2 and V is TRBV6-5; 7 nucleotides align to TRBD2. Trimming at V came to 3 bases and at J to 3 bases, leaving 4 bases not matched to a gene. The CDR3 is 15 residues long. Germline values: CDR1 MNHEY, CDR2 SVGAGI. The CDR3, as DNA: TGTGCCAGCAGTTATGATGGGAGGGACACCGGGGAGCTGTTTTTT. This encodes CASSYDGRDTGELFF.

The chain uses TRBV7-9 and TRBJ2-7, with 12 bases aligning to TRBD1. J gave up 5 bases and V 4 bases, and 6 bases lay outside the gene matches. The length of the CDR3 is 15 residues. CDR1 is SEHNR and CDR2 is FQNEAQ in the germline V gene (reference sequence). The CDR3 DNA follows: TGTGCCAGCAGCTCAACCGGGACAGGGGGCAACGAGCAGTACTTC. Translated, it gives CASSSTGTGGNEQYF.

The J gene is TRBJ1-2, the V gene TRBV30, with TRBD1 identical over 8 bases. J gave up 6 bases and V 1 base, and 7 bases lay outside the gene matches. Germline V gene sequence: CDR1 GTSNPN, CDR2 SVGIG (reference sequence). The CDR3 spans 14 residues. DNA for the CDR3: TGTGCCTGGAGTGCCGGGACAGGTGTGGATGGCTACACCTTC. Its protein product is CAWSAGTGVDGYTF.

The J gene is TRBJ2-5, the V gene TRBV6-5, with 12 nucleotides matching TRBD2. The CDR3 is 14 amino acids. Germline assignment: CDR1 MNHEY and CDR2 SVGAGI. V shed 8 bases, J shed 5 bases, and the junction held 6 bases outside the gene matches. The CDR3 is CASASGRAWETQYF. CDR3 bases: TGTGCCAGCGCTAGCGGGAGGGCCTGGGAGACCCAGTACTTC.

This chain links TRBV27 with TRBJ2-7, with 7 bases that match TRBD2. This CDR3 has 15 residues. The germline CDR1 and CDR2 sequences are MNHEY and SMNVEV (reference sequence). V dropped 2 bases and J dropped 0; count of bases not matched to a gene: 4. This chain's CDR3 is CASSLGGDRSYEQYF. The DNA for the CDR3 is TGTGCCAGCAGTTTAGGGGGGGACCGCTCCTACGAGCAGTACTTC.

The gene calls are TRBV4-1 and TRBJ2-7; TRBD2 aligns across 9 bases. This CDR3 comprises 13 residues. With 0 bases clipped from V and 7 bases from J, the junction kept 1 base outside the gene matches. The germline CDR1 and CDR2 sequences are MGHRA and YSYEKL. CDR3 bases: TGCGCCAGCAGCCAAGAACTAGCGGGTGAGCAGTACTTC. It translates to CASSQELAGEQYF.

This chain uses TRBV6-8 with TRBJ2-7; 10 bases agree with TRBD1. V trimming: 4 bases; J trimming: 3 bases; junction bases outside the gene matches: 3. CDR3 length: 14 amino acids. Per germline, CDR1 MNHGY and CDR2 SAAAGT. For the CDR3, the DNA is TGTGCCAGCAGTTCCGGGACAGGGGACTACGAGCAGTACTTC. It codes for CASSSGTGDYEQYF.

The rearrangement joins TRBV11-3 to TRBJ2-7; D remains unclear. Deletions cut 1 base from V and 3 bases from J, with 7 bases between. Germline V gives CDR1 SGHNT, CDR2 YENEEA. This CDR3 region has 13 residues. The chain's CDR3 is CASSLGTVYEQYF. CDR3 in DNA: TGTGCCAGCAGCTTAGGCACAGTCTACGAGCAGTACTTC.

This chain joins TRBV27 and TRBJ2-7; TRBD2 is a possible D gene (6 bases). This CDR3 comprises 12 residues. Trimming cost V 5 bases and J 7 bases, with 12 bases left between them. Per the germline V gene, CDR1 is MNHEY and CDR2 is SMNVEV (reference sequence). The DNA for the CDR3 is TGTGCCAGCAGTCCCGCGGGGTGGGAGCAGTACTTC. Translating it yields CASSPAGWEQYF.

This clone was seen more than once but under ten times. The chain has TRBV27 and TRBJ2-7, with 9 positions matching TRBD2. CDR3 length equals 16 residues. The ends lost 4 bases at V and 3 bases at J; junction bases unmatched: 10. Germline lookup yields CDR1 MNHEY and CDR2 SMNVEV (reference sequence). CDR3 residues: CASSSLRLAGDYEQYF. The DNA of the CDR3 is TGTGCCAGCAGTTCCCTGAGATTAGCGGGAGACTACGAGCAGTACTTC.

The genes are TRBV28 and TRBJ2-7, with 11 nucleotides matching TRBD2. J lost 3 bases, V lost 5 bases, and 0 bases had no gene match. Germline assignment: CDR1 MDHEN and CDR2 SYDVKM. The CDR3 is 13 amino acids. CDR3 residues: CASSGTSGYEQYF. The CDR3 nucleotides are TGTGCCAGCAGTGGGACTAGCGGCTACGAGCAGTACTTC.

The J gene is TRBJ1-4, the V gene TRBV9, with D tentatively TRBD1 (5 bases). From germline, CDR1 is SGDLS and CDR2 YYNGEE. The CDR3 is 14 residues long. V lost 2 bases to trimming and J lost 6 bases, with 11 bases between them. The CDR3 nucleotides read TGTGCCAGCAGCGTGGGGGACGGGTATGAAAAACTGTTTTTT. Translated, it gives CASSVGDGYEKLFF.

CDR3 in DNA: TGTGCCAGCAGCTCAATGGACGGTAGCTCTGGGGCCAACGTCCTGACTTTC. It yields the protein CASSSMDGSSGANVLTF. V is TRBV5-4 and J is TRBJ2-6; D gene ambiguous. CDR1 is SGHNT and CDR2 is YYREEE in the germline V gene (reference sequence). The CDR3 has 17 residues. Trimming removed 3 bases at V and 0 bases at J, with 13 bases between.

The V and J genes are TRBV30 and TRBJ2-7; D assignment may be TRBD1 or TRBD2 (6 bases each). CDR1 is GTSNPN and CDR2 is SVGIG in the germline V gene (reference sequence). V lost 0 bases and J lost 5, with 14 bases in between. This CDR3 has 14 residues. This CDR3 is CAWSVPGADHEQYF. The CDR3, as DNA: TGTGCCTGGAGTGTACCGGGGGCGGACCACGAGCAGTACTTC.

The V and J genes are TRBV5-4 and TRBJ1-2, with a weak D call TRBD1 (5 bases). The CDR3 contains 12 residues. Between the trimmed V and J ends, which lost 7 bases and 8 bases, there was a span of 15 bases. The germline V gene has CDR1 SGHNT and CDR2 YYREEE (reference sequence). The CDR3 protein is CASPAGKGGYTF. CDR3 coding DNA: TGTGCCAGCCCTGCAGGGAAGGGCGGCTACACCTTC.

This chain links TRBV7-9 with TRBJ1-3, with a tentative D call TRBD1 (5 bases). CDR3 size: 16 residues. Trimming took off 5 bases at V and 0 bases at J, with 14 bases between the two ends. The germline CDR1 and CDR2 sequences are SEHNR and FQNEAQ (reference sequence). The CDR3: CASSHPGPASGNTIYF. In DNA form, the CDR3 reads TGTGCCAGCAGCCATCCGGGACCGGCCTCTGGAAACACCATATATTTT.

This chain connects TRBV10-1 to TRBJ2-1, with 7 bases matching TRBD1. Trimming took 5 bases from V and 4 from J; bases not matched to a gene: 2. The CDR3 is 13 amino acids. CDR1 is WNHNN, CDR2 SYGVQD, per germline (reference sequence). DNA of the CDR3: TGCGCCAGCAGTAGACAGGGATACAATGAGCAGTTCTTC. It encodes CASSRQGYNEQFF.

The chain joins TRBV7-3 to TRBJ2-5, with 7 bases identical to TRBD2. This CDR3 has 15 amino acids. CDR1 SGHTA and CDR2 FQGTGA come from the germline V gene. V gave up 0 bases and J gave up 5 bases; unmatched junction bases: 6. As DNA, the CDR3 is TGTGCCAGCAGCTTAACAGGCGGGAGCGGTGAGACCCAGTACTTC. Translated: CASSLTGGSGETQYF.

The chain employs TRBV15 and TRBJ2-7, with a possible D match to TRBD1 (6 bases). This CDR3 spans 15 amino acids. Looked up from germline, CDR1 is LNHNV and CDR2 is YYDKDF (reference sequence). V was clipped by 4 bases and J by 5 bases, with 18 bases between them. The CDR3 DNA reads TGTGCCACCAGCACTTACAGGGCTCGGGGCGACGAGCAGTACTTC. It codes for CATSTYRARGDEQYF. The full variable domain, with the rest looked up from reference TRBV15 and TRBJ2-7, is DAMVIQNPRYQVTQFGKPVTLSCSQTLNHNVMYWYQQKSSQAPKLLFHYYDKDFNNEADTPDNFQSRRPNTSFCFLDIRSPGLGDTAMYLCATSTYRARGDEQYFGPGTRLTVT.